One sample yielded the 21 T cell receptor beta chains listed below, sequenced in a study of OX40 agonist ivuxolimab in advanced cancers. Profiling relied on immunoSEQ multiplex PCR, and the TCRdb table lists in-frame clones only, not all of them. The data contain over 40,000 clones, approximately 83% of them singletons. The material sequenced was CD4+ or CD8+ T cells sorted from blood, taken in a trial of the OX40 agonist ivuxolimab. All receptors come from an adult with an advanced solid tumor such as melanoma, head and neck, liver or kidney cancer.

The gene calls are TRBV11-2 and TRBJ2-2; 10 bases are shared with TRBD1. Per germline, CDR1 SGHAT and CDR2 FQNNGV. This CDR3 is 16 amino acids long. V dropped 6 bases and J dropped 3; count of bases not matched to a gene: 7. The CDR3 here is CASSNPGTGDTGELFF. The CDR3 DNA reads TGTGCCAGCAGTAACCCGGGGACAGGGGACACCGGGGAGCTGTTTTTT.

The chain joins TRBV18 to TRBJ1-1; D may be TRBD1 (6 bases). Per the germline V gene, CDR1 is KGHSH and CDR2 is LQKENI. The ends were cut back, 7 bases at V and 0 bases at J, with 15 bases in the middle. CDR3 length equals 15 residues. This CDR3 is CASLQSGALNTEAFF. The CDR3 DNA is TGTGCCAGCTTACAATCGGGGGCCTTGAACACTGAAGCTTTCTTT.

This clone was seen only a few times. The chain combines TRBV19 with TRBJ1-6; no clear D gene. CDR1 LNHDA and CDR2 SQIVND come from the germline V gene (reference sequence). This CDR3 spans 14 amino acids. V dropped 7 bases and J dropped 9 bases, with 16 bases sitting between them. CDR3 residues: CASTPEGAGSPLHF. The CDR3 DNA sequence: TGTGCCAGTACCCCCGAAGGCGCCGGTTCACCCCTCCACTTT.

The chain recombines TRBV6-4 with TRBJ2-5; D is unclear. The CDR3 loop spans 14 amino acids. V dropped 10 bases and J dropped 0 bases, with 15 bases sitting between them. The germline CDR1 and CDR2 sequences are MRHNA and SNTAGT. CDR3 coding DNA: TGTGCCAACCCACTTACCAGGTACCAAGAGACCCAGTACTTC. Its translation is CANPLTRYQETQYF.

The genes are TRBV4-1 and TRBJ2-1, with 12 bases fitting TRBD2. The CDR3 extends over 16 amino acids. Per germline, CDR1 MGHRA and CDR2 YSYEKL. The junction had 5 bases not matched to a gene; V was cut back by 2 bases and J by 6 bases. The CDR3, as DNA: TGCGCCAGCAGCCAATGGTCTAGCGGGGGGGCCAATGAGCAGTTCTTC. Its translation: CASSQWSSGGANEQFF.

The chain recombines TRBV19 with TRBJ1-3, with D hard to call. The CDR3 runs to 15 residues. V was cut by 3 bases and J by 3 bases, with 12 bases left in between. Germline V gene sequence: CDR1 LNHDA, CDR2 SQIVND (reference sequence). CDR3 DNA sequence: TGTGCCAGTAGTATCTCCTTTCACAATGGAAACACCATATATTTT. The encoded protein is CASSISFHNGNTIYF.

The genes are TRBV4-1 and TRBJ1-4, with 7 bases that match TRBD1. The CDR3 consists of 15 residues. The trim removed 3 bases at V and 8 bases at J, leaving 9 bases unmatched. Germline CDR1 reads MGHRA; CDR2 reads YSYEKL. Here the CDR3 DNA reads TGCGCCAGCAGCCACGTTAGACAGGGAGACGAAAAACTGTTTTTT. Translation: CASSHVRQGDEKLFF.

This chain's CDR3 is CASSEVTNQPQHF. For the CDR3, the DNA is TGTGCCAGCAGTGAAGTTACTAATCAGCCCCAGCATTTT. The chain carries TRBV6-1 and TRBJ1-5; D is unresolved. In germline, CDR1 is MNHNS, CDR2 SASEGT. The CDR3 runs to 13 residues. V shed 1 base and J shed 4 bases, with 5 bases lying between them.

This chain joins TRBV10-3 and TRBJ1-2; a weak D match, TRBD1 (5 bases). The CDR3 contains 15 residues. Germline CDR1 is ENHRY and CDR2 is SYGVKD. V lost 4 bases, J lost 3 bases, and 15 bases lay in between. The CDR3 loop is CAISAPSGGYYGYTF. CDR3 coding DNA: TGTGCCATCAGTGCTCCCTCCGGGGGTTACTATGGCTACACCTTC.

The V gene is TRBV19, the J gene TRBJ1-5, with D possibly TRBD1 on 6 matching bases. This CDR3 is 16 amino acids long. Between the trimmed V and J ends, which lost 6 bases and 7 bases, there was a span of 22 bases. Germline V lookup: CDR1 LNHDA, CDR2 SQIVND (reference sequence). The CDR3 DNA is TGTGCCAGTAGGGGGGACCCATCGAAGAGGGGGCAGCCCCAGCATTTT. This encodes CASRGDPSKRGQPQHF.

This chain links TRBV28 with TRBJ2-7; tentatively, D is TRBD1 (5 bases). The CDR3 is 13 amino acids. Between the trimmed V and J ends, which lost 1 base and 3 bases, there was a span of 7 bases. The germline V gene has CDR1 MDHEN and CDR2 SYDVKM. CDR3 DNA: TGTGCCAGCAGTTTATTGGACAACTACGAGCAGTACTTC. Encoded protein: CASSLLDNYEQYF.

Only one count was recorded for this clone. DNA of the CDR3: TGTGCCAGCACCGCTGGAACGGGGCAGGTCGGAAACACCATATATTTT. Amino acid sequence: CASTAGTGQVGNTIYF. The chain employs TRBV28 and TRBJ1-3, with D perhaps TRBD1 (5 bases). The CDR3 sequence is 16 residues long. V was cut by 7 bases and J by 4 bases, with 20 bases left in between. CDR1 and CDR2 from the germline V gene are MDHEN and SYDVKM.

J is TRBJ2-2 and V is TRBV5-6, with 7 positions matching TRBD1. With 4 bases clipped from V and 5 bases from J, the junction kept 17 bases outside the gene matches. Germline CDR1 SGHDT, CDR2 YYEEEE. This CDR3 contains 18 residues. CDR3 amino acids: CASSATLPQGDITGELFF. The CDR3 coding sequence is TGTGCCAGCAGCGCCACACTGCCGCAGGGGGACATAACCGGGGAGCTGTTTTTT.

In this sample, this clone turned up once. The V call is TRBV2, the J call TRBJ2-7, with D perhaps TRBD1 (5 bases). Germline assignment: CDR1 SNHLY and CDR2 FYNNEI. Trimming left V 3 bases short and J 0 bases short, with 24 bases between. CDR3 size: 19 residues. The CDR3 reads CASSEQPTVAPDISYEQYF. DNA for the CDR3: TGTGCCAGCAGTGAGCAGCCGACAGTGGCCCCCGATATCTCCTACGAGCAGTACTTC.

The CDR3, as DNA: TGTGCCAGCATCCGGACAGGGGCTACCTACGAGCAGTACTTC. Its translation: CASIRTGATYEQYF. This sequence joins TRBV7-9 and TRBJ2-7, with TRBD1 matching 9 bases. CDR1 and CDR2 (germline): SEHNR, FQNEAQ (reference sequence). CDR3 length equals 14 residues. Losses at the gene ends were 7 bases for V and 2 bases for J; bases not matched to a gene: 6.

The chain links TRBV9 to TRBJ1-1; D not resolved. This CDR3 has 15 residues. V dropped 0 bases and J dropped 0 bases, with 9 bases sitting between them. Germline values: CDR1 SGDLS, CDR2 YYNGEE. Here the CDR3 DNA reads TGTGCCAGCAGCGTAGTCGGGGAACTGAACACTGAAGCTTTCTTT. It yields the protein CASSVVGELNTEAFF.

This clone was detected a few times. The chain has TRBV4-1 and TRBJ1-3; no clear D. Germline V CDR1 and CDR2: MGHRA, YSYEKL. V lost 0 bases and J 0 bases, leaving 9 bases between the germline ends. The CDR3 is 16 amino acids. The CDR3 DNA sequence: TGCGCCAGCAGCCAAGAACTCAGACTCTCTGGAAACACCATATATTTT. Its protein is CASSQELRLSGNTIYF.

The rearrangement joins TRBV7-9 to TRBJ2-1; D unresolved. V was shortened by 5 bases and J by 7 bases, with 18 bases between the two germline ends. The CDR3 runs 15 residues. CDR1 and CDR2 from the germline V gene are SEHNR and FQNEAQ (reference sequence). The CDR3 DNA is TGTGCCAGCAGCCCAGAAGATAGGGATAAGAATGAGCAGTTCTTC. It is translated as CASSPEDRDKNEQFF. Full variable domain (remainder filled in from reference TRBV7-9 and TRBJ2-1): DTGVSQNPRHKITKRGQNVTFRCDPISEHNRLYWYRQTLGQGPEFLTYFQNEAQLEKSRLLSDRFSAERPKGSFSTLEIQRTEQGDSAMYLCASSPEDRDKNEQFFGPGTRLTVL.

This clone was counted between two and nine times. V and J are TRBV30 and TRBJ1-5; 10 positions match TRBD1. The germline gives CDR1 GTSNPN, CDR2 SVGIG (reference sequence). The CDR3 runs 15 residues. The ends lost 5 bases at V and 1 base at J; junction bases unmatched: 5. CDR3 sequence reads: CAWRQGASSNQPQHF. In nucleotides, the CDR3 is TGTGCCTGGCGACAGGGGGCTAGCAGCAATCAGCCCCAGCATTTT.

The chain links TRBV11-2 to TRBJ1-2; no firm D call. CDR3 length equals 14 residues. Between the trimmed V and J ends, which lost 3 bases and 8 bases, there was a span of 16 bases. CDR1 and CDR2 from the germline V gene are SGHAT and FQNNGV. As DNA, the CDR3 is TGTGCCAGCAGCTTCGAGGAGGGTATACGAGGCTACACCTTC. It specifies CASSFEEGIRGYTF.

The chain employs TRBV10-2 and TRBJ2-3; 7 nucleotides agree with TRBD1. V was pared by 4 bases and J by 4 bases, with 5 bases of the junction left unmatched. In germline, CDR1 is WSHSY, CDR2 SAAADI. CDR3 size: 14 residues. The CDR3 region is CASSGPGGPDTQYF. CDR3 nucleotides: TGCGCCAGCAGTGGGCCAGGGGGACCAGATACGCAGTATTTT.